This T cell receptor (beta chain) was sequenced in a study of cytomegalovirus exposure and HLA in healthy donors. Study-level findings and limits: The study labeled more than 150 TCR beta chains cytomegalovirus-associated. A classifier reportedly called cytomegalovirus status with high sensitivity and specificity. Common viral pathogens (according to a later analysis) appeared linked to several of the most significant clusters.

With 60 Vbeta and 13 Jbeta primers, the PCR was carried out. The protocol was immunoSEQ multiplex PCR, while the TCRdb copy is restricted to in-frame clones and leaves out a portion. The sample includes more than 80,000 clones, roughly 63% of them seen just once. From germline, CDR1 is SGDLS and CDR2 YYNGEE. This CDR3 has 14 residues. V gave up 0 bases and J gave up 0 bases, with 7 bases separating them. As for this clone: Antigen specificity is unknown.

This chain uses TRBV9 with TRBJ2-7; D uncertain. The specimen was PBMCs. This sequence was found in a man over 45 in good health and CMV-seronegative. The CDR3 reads CASSVAYGSYEQYF. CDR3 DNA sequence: TGTGCCAGCAGCGTAGCCTACGGCTCCTACGAGCAGTACTTC.